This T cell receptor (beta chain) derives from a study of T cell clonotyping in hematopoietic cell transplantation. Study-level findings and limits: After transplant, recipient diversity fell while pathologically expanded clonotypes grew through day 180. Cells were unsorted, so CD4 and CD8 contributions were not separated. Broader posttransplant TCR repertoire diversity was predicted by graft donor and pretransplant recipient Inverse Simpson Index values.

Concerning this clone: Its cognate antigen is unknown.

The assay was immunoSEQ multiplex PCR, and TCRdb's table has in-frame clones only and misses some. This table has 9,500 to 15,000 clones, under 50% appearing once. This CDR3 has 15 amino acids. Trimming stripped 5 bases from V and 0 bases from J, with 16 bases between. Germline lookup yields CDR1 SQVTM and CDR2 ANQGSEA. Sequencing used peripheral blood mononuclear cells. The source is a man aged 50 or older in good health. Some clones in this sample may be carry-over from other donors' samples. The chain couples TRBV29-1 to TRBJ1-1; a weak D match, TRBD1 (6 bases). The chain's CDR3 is CSVRPGGGVNTEAFF. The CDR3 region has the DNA TGCAGCGTTCGCCCGGGGGGCGGAGTGAACACTGAAGCTTTCTTT.